Listed here are 32 T cell receptor beta chains from one sample, sequenced in a study of metastatic and nonmetastatic thyroid tumors. TCRdb re-analyzed the PCR reads using MiXCR. The table has roughly 15,000 clones, approximately 23% seen once. Not a single patient had been given any form of treatment at any point before undergoing thyroid surgery. The sample taken for sequencing was tumor tissue. These receptors were obtained from a female donor with papillary thyroid cancer or a benign thyroid nodule (not recorded which). Some clones in this sample may be carry-over from other donors' samples.

The genes are TRBV20-1 and TRBJ2-3; D may be TRBD2 (6 bases). Germline CDR1 DFQATT, CDR2 SNEGSKA (reference sequence). This CDR3 is built from 13 residues. Between the trimmed V and J ends, which lost 6 bases and 8 bases, there was a span of 18 bases. The CDR3 sequence: CSARRTSEGTQYF. The CDR3 DNA reads as TGCAGTGCGAGAAGGACCTCGGAGGGTACGCAGTATTTT.

This clone was observed a single time. This chain uses TRBV4-2 with TRBJ2-1; D uncertain. Germline values: CDR1 LGHNA, CDR2 YNFKEQ. The length of the CDR3 is 15 residues. Trimming took 0 bases from V and 9 from J, leaving 15 bases between them. The CDR3 DNA sequence: TGTGCCAGCAGCCAAGATACAGATGGTCGTGCTGAGCAGTTCTTC. Translating gives CASSQDTDGRAEQFF.

CDR3: CASAKGTSYEQYF. CDR3 coding DNA: TGCGCCAGTGCGAAGGGGACGAGCTACGAGCAGTACTTC. The J gene is TRBJ2-7, the V gene TRBV4-1; either TRBD1 or TRBD2 may supply D (5 bases each). This CDR3 spans 13 amino acids. The germline V gene has CDR1 MGHRA and CDR2 YSYEKL. The ends were cut back, 9 bases at V and 3 bases at J, with 15 bases in the middle.

This clone has a handful of counts. The V and J genes are TRBV10-2 and TRBJ2-7; the match to TRBD2 covers 7 bases. CDR1 and CDR2 (germline): WSHSY, SAAADI. V dropped 5 bases and J dropped 6; count of bases not matched to a gene: 13. This CDR3 is built from 15 residues. The CDR3 loop is CASSKNRLAQREQYF. The CDR3 coding sequence is TGCGCCAGCAGTAAAAACAGACTAGCCCAGCGCGAGCAGTACTTC.

This clone is medium-sized (0.01 to 0.1%). The rearrangement joins TRBV27 to TRBJ2-1; weak D call: TRBD2 (5 bases). The V gene lost 4 bases and the J gene lost 6 bases, with 10 bases spanning the gap. Germline loops: CDR1 MNHEY, CDR2 SMNVEV (reference sequence). The CDR3 loop spans 13 amino acids. The CDR3 nucleotides are TGTGCCAGCAGTTGGACTTTTGGCAATGAGCAGTTCTTC. It encodes CASSWTFGNEQFF.

This clone was counted ten times or more. This sample includes further DNA sequences coding for the same CDR3. This chain uses TRBV5-1 with TRBJ2-1, with D maybe TRBD2 (5 bases). Per germline, CDR1 SGHRS and CDR2 YFSETQ. The ends were cut back, 0 bases at V and 4 bases at J, with 11 bases in the middle. The CDR3 runs 15 residues. CDR3 nucleotides: TGCGCCAGCAGCTTGGGAGGGTCCCTTTACAATGAGCAGTTCTTC. It codes for CASSLGGSLYNEQFF. The variable domain in full, with the rest retrieved from reference TRBV5-1 and TRBJ2-1, is KAGVTQTPRYLIKTRGQQVTLSCSPISGHRSVSWYQQTPGQGLQFLFEYFSETQRNKGNFPGRFSGRQFSNSRSEMNVSTLELGDSALYLCASSLGGSLYNEQFFGPGTRLTVL.

By proportion, this clone is medium-sized. The genes are TRBV4-1 and TRBJ1-2; no firm D call. Trimming removed 0 bases from V and 5 bases from J, with 16 bases in between. The CDR3 has 16 residues. Germline-derived CDR1 and CDR2 are MGHRA and YSYEKL. The CDR3 DNA is TGCGCCAGCAGCCAAGATCTGGTTGTCAGTCGATATGGCTACACCTTC. Translation gives CASSQDLVVSRYGYTF.

As to this clone: At one end the junction does not follow the germline gene, possibly because of a read error. This chain connects TRBV4-2 to TRBJ2-1; D remains ambiguous. CDR1 is LGHNA and CDR2 is YNFKEQ in the germline V gene. The CDR3 length is 15 residues. CDR3 region: CSSSQAAGRYNEQFF. CDR3 nucleotide sequence: TGTTCCAGCAGCCAAGCCGCCGGGCGGTACAATGAGCAGTTCTTC.

By frequency in the sample, this clone is medium-sized (0.01 to 0.1%). The gene calls are TRBV12-3 or TRBV12-4 and TRBJ2-1; the match to TRBD2 covers 14 bases. V shed 4 bases, J shed 9 bases, and the junction held 8 bases outside the gene matches. The length of the CDR3 is 16 residues. CDR3 bases: TGTGCCAGCAGTTACCCCGGGACTAGCGGGAGACGTGAGCAGTTCTTC. Translated, it gives CASSYPGTSGRREQFF.

This clone occurred many times. V and J are TRBV6-1 and TRBJ2-1, with 9 bases matching TRBD2. V shed 4 bases and J 2 bases; nucleotides not matched to a gene: 15. CDR1 MNHNS and CDR2 SASEGT come from the germline V gene. This CDR3 contains 19 residues. The CDR3: CASSVWTSALRGTYNEQFF. CDR3 nucleotide sequence: TGTGCCAGCAGTGTTTGGACTAGCGCCTTAAGGGGAACCTACAATGAGCAGTTCTTC.

In its sample, this clone was seen a few times. The V call is TRBV24-1, the J call TRBJ1-2; possibly TRBD1 for D (5 bases). The CDR3 runs to 16 residues. V was trimmed by 6 bases and J by 4 bases, leaving 20 bases between them. The germline V gene encodes CDR1 KGHDR and CDR2 SFDVKD. In DNA form, the CDR3 reads TGTGCCACCAGTCAATCCTCGACATGGGGGATCTATGGCTACACCTTC. This codes for CATSQSSTWGIYGYTF.

The rearrangement joins TRBV6-5 to TRBJ2-2, with TRBD2 matching over 11 bases. The ends lost 4 bases at V and 9 bases at J; junction bases unmatched: 7. CDR1 and CDR2 from the germline V gene are MNHEY and SVGAGI. This CDR3 region has 15 residues. CDR3 loop: CASSSYPSGRRELFF. The CDR3 DNA reads as TGTGCCAGCAGTTCTTACCCTAGCGGGAGGCGGGAGCTGTTTTTT.

V gene TRBV18 combines with J gene TRBJ2-7; D gene unclear. This CDR3 spans 13 amino acids. The V gene's germline CDR1 is KGHSH and CDR2 LQKENI. The V gene lost 3 bases and the J gene lost 3 bases, with 9 bases spanning the gap. The CDR3 sequence: CASSPKENYEQYF. The CDR3, as DNA: TGTGCCAGCTCACCCAAGGAGAACTACGAGCAGTACTTC.

This clone came up a few times. The chain employs TRBV7-9 and TRBJ1-1; 8 bases are a match to TRBD1. Germline loops: CDR1 SEHNR, CDR2 FQNEAQ (reference sequence). Trimming took 8 bases from V and 12 from J; bases not matched to a gene: 11. This CDR3 has 12 residues. This chain's CDR3 is CASSRVDRVSFF. The DNA for the CDR3 is TGTGCCAGCTCCCGTGTGGACAGGGTTTCTTTCTTT.

Points on this clone: Its ends do not fully match the called genes, so a read error is possible. The chain uses TRBV30 and TRBJ1-2, with D perhaps matching TRBD1 (5 bases). Per the germline V gene, CDR1 is GTSNPN and CDR2 is SVGIG (reference sequence). The CDR3 extends over 11 amino acids. This chain's CDR3 is CAWIRGVGYTF. CDR3 sequence (DNA): TGCGCCTGGATTAGGGGTGTTGGCTACACCTTC.

There are many counts of this clone. This chain uses TRBV20-1 with TRBJ1-2; TRBD1 agrees at 10 bases. The trim removed 0 bases at V and 8 bases at J, leaving 6 bases unmatched. Germline values: CDR1 DFQATT, CDR2 SNEGSKA (reference sequence). The length of the CDR3 is 14 residues. The CDR3 is CSAREGQGMGGYTF. CDR3 nucleotide sequence: TGCAGTGCTAGAGAGGGACAGGGGATGGGGGGCTACACCTTC.

J is TRBJ2-1 and V is TRBV5-1, with D perhaps matching TRBD2 (6 bases). CDR1 and CDR2 from the germline V gene are SGHRS and YFSETQ. The CDR3 totals 17 residues. Deletions cut 4 bases from V and 2 bases from J, with 19 bases between. The CDR3 protein is CASSSISGIVAYNEQFF. CDR3 coding DNA: TGCGCCAGCAGCAGTATTAGCGGTATCGTCGCCTACAATGAGCAGTTCTTC.

The sample holds many counts of this clone. The chain's CDR3 is CSARTRDYEQYF. In DNA form, the CDR3 reads TGCAGTGCTAGAACCCGTGACTACGAGCAGTACTTC. This sequence joins TRBV20-1 and TRBJ2-7; D uncertain. The CDR3 spans 12 residues. V lost 2 bases and J 3 bases, leaving 8 bases between the germline ends. The germline V gene encodes CDR1 DFQATT and CDR2 SNEGSKA (reference sequence).

This clone turned up a few times. This chain uses TRBV12-3 or TRBV12-4 with TRBJ2-3, with TRBD1 matching 7 bases. The J segment lost 3 bases and the V segment lost 3 bases, leaving 6 bases of the junction unmatched. The CDR3 is 15 amino acids. In DNA form, the CDR3 reads TGTGCCAGCAGTTTTCTAGGGGGCGCGACAGATACGCAGTATTTT. It encodes CASSFLGGATDTQYF.

The genes are TRBV6-1 and TRBJ2-2; the match to TRBD2 covers 8 bases. CDR3 length equals 14 residues. The V gene's germline CDR1 is MNHNS and CDR2 SASEGT. Germline trimming cut 8 bases from V and 5 bases from J; bases unmatched to any gene: 7. CDR3 bases: TGTGCCAGCGGAGAAGCGGGAGAGACCGGGGAGCTGTTTTTT. Encoded protein: CASGEAGETGELFF.

A few counts support this clone. The gene calls are TRBV6-1 and TRBJ1-5; D call uncertain. Germline V gene lookup returns CDR1 MNHNS and CDR2 SASEGT. V was trimmed by 10 bases and J by 0 bases, leaving 7 bases between them. CDR3 length: 12 amino acids. This CDR3 is CATESSNQPQHF. In DNA, the CDR3 is TGTGCCACCGAATCTAGCAATCAGCCCCAGCATTTT.

This clone is a singleton in its sample. V and J are TRBV5-6 and TRBJ2-5, with 7 bases fitting TRBD2. V dropped 4 bases and J dropped 7; count of bases not matched to a gene: 10. CDR1 and CDR2 (germline): SGHDT, YYEEEE. This CDR3 contains 14 residues. The DNA for the CDR3 is TGTGCCAGCAGCCTCGTGGGAGGGCGGGGGACCCAGTACTTC. Translation: CASSLVGGRGTQYF.

This clone was detected many times. The chain employs TRBV19 and TRBJ1-5; tentatively, D is TRBD1 (6 bases). The germline V and J ends were trimmed by 9 bases and 0 bases, with 15 bases remaining between them. Germline CDR1 is LNHDA and CDR2 is SQIVND (reference sequence). The CDR3 totals 15 residues. CDR3 protein: CASWGTSHSNQPQHF. In DNA, the CDR3 is TGTGCCAGCTGGGGGACATCACATAGCAATCAGCCCCAGCATTTT.

This clone was recorded many times. V gene TRBV6-2 or TRBV6-3 combines with J gene TRBJ1-5; D remains unclear. The CDR3 totals 14 residues. V lost 6 bases and J lost 5, with 14 bases in between. CDR1 and CDR2 (germline): MNHEY, SVGEGT. As DNA, the CDR3 is TGTGCCAGCAGACCCCCAGTCGAGCATCAGCCCCAGCATTTT. Its translation: CASRPPVEHQPQHF.

This clone was seen a handful of times. V usage is TRBV12-3 or TRBV12-4 and J usage is TRBJ1-3, with D hard to call. Trimming removed 6 bases from V and 4 bases from J, with 16 bases in between. The CDR3 has 15 residues. The CDR3, as DNA: TGTGCCAGCAGAGCCTGGACTGGTGTAGGAAACACCATATATTTT. It is translated as CASRAWTGVGNTIYF.

This clone is categorized as medium-sized. The genes are TRBV7-3 and TRBJ2-5; D perhaps matches TRBD1 (6 bases). From germline, CDR1 is SGHTA and CDR2 FQGTGA. The CDR3 sequence is 16 residues long. V gave up 1 base and J gave up 1 base, with 13 bases separating them. The CDR3 loop is CASSLRGPGPQETQYF. As DNA, the CDR3 is TGTGCCAGCAGCTTAAGGGGGCCGGGACCCCAAGAGACCCAGTACTTC.

The CDR3 DNA reads TGTGCCAGCAGGCCGGGACTAGCGGGAGGGCCGGGCGGGGAGCTGTTTTTT. Protein sequence: CASRPGLAGGPGGELFF. The chain uses TRBV4-2 and TRBJ2-2; 16 bases map to TRBD2. Germline lookup yields CDR1 LGHNA and CDR2 YNFKEQ. CDR3 size: 17 residues. Trimming removed 6 bases from V and 7 bases from J; junction bases left unmatched: 8.

This clone showed up just a few times. Within the sample, other DNA sequences also encode this same CDR3. The chain uses TRBV6-1 and TRBJ2-7, with 10 bases fitting TRBD2. CDR1 MNHNS and CDR2 SASEGT come from the germline V gene. The CDR3 runs 15 residues. The CDR3 here is CATISFASGGYEQYF. The DNA for the CDR3 is TGTGCTACCATCTCCTTTGCTAGCGGGGGATACGAGCAGTACTTC.

By sample fraction, this clone is medium-sized (0.01 to 0.1%). The rearrangement uses TRBV6-1 and TRBJ2-5; 11 bases are shared with TRBD2. The ends lost 5 bases at V and 4 bases at J; junction bases unmatched: 9. CDR1 MNHNS and CDR2 SASEGT come from the germline V gene. CDR3 size: 16 residues. The CDR3 spells CASSSSGTSGSETQYF. The CDR3 DNA follows: TGTGCCAGCAGTTCTTCAGGGACTAGCGGTTCAGAGACCCAGTACTTC.

Within the sample, this clone is medium-sized. The germline gene is not matched at one end of the junction; a read error may be the cause. The chain uses TRBV7-7 and TRBJ2-1; D ambiguous. Germline V lookup: CDR1 SSHAT, CDR2 FNYEAQ (reference sequence). The CDR3 covers 13 residues. CDR3 residues: CASSYLDGHEQFF. The DNA of the CDR3 is TGTGCTAGCAGCTACCTCGACGGACATGAGCAGTTCTTC.

Judged by abundance, this clone is medium-sized (0.01 to 0.1%). V is TRBV6-1 and J is TRBJ2-7; 12 bases are a match to TRBD1. With 3 bases clipped from V and 6 bases from J, the junction kept 9 bases outside the gene matches. The CDR3 runs 16 residues. The germline gives CDR1 MNHNS, CDR2 SASEGT. The CDR3 loop reads CASSERGDRGRSEQYF. CDR3 DNA: TGTGCCAGCAGTGAGAGGGGGGACAGGGGGCGATCCGAGCAGTACTTC.

This clone was seen repeatedly, ten times or more. This chain joins TRBV7-9 and TRBJ2-6; no firm D call. CDR3 length: 15 residues. The ends were cut back, 4 bases at V and 0 bases at J, with 7 bases in the middle. From germline, CDR1 is SEHNR and CDR2 FQNEAQ (reference sequence). In nucleotides, the CDR3 is TGTGCCAGCAGCTACGTATCCTCTGGGGCCAACGTCCTGACTTTC. This translates into CASSYVSSGANVLTF.